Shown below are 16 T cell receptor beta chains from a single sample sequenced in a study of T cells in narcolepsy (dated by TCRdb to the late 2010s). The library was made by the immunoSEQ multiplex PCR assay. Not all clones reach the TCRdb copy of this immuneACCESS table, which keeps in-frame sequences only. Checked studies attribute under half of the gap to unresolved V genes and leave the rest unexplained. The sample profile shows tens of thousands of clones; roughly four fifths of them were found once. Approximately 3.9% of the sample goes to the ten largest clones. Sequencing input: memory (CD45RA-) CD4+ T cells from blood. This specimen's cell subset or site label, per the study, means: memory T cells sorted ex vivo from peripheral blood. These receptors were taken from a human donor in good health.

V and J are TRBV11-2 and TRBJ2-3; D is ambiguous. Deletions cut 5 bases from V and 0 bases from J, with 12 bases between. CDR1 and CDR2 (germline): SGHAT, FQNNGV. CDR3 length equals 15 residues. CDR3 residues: CASSLKQISTDTQYF. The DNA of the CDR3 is TGTGCCAGCAGCCTCAAACAGATTAGCACAGATACGCAGTATTTT. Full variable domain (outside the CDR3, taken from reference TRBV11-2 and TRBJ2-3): EAGVAQSPRYKIIEKRQSVAFWCNPISGHATLYWYQQILGQGPKLLIQFQNNGVVDDSQLPKDRFSAERLKGVDSTLKIQPAKLEDSAVYLCASSLKQISTDTQYFGPGTRLTVL.

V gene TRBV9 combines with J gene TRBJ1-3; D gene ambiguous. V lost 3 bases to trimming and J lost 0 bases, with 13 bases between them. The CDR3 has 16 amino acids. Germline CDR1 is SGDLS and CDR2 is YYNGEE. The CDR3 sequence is CASSGGLSDSGNTIYF. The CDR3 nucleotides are TGTGCCAGCAGCGGAGGACTGTCCGACTCTGGAAACACCATATATTTT.

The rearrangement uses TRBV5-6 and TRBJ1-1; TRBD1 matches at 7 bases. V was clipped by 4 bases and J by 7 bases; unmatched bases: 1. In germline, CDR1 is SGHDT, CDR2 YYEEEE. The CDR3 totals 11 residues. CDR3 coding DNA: TGTGCCAGCAGCCGGACAGGTGAAGCTTTCTTT. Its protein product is CASSRTGEAFF.

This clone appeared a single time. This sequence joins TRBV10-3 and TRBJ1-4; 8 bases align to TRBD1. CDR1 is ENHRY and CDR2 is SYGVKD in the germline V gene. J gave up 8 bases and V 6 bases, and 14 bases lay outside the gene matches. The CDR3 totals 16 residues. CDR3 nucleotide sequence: TGTGCCATCAGCGGAAGCTTGACAGGGGCAGGGGAAAAACTGTTTTTT. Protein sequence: CAISGSLTGAGEKLFF.

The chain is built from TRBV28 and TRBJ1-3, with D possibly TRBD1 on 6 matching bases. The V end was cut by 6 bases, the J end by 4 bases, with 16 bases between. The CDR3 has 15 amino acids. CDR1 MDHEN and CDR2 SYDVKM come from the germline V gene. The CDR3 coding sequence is TGTGCCAGCAGCCCCGCCGGAGGGGGGGGAAACACCATATATTTT. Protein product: CASSPAGGGGNTIYF.

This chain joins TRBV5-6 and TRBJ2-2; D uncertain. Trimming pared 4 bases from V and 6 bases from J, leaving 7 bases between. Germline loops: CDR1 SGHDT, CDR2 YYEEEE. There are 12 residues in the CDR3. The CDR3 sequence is CASSPWSGELFF. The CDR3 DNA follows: TGTGCCAGCAGCCCCTGGTCCGGGGAGCTGTTTTTT.

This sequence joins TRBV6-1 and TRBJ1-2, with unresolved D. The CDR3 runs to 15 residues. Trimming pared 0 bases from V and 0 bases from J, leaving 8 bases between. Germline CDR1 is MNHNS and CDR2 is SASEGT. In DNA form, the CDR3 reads TGTGCCAGCAGTGAAGCCGCGGCAGCTAACTATGGCTACACCTTC. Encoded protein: CASSEAAAANYGYTF.

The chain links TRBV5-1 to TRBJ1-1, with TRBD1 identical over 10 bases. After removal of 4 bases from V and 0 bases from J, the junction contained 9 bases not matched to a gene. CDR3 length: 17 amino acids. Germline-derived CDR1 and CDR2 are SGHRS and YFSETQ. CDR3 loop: CASSPGTGASLNTEAFF. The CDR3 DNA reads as TGCGCCAGCAGCCCTGGGACAGGGGCATCCCTGAACACTGAAGCTTTCTTT.

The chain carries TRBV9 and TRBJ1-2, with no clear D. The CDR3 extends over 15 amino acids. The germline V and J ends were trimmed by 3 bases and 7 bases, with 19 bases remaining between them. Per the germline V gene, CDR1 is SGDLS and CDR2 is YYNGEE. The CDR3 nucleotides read TGTGCCAGCAGCGCCGGCCGCGGAGACCGGGGTGGCTACACCTTC. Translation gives CASSAGRGDRGGYTF.

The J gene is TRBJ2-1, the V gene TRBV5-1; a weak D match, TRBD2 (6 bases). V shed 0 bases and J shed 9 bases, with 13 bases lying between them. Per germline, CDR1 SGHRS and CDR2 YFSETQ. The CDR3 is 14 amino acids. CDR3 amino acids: CASSLDWRGGEQFF. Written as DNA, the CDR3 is TGCGCCAGCAGCTTGGATTGGCGGGGAGGTGAGCAGTTCTTC.

CDR3 nucleotide sequence: TGTGCCAGCAGCTTAGGGGGGACCCCCTTCAATGAGCAGTTCTTC. This gives the protein CASSLGGTPFNEQFF. The chain combines TRBV7-6 with TRBJ2-1, with D perhaps being TRBD1 or TRBD2 (5 bases each). The CDR3 has 15 amino acids. The V end lost 1 base, the J end lost 6 bases, and 13 bases lay between the germline ends. Germline V lookup: CDR1 SGHVS, CDR2 FNYEAQ.

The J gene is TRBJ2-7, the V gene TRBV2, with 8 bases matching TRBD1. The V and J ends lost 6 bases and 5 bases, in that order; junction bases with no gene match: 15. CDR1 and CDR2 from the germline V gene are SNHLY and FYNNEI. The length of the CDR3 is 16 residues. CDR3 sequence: CASRPILDRGRDEQYF. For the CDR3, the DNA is TGTGCCAGCAGGCCCATTCTAGACAGGGGTAGAGACGAGCAGTACTTC.

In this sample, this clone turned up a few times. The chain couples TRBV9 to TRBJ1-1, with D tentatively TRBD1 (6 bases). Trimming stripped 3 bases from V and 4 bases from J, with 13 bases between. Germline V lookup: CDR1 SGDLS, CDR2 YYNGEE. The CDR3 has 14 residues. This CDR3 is CASSAPRGGTEAFF. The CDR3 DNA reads TGTGCCAGCAGCGCCCCCAGGGGCGGCACTGAAGCTTTCTTT.

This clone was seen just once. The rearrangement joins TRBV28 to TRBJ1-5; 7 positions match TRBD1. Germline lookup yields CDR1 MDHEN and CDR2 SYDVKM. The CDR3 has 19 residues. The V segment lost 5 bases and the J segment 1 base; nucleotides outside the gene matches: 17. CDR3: CASSPPAGTAMGSNQPQHF. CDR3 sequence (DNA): TGTGCCAGCAGTCCCCCCGCCGGGACAGCTATGGGGAGCAATCAGCCCCAGCATTTT.

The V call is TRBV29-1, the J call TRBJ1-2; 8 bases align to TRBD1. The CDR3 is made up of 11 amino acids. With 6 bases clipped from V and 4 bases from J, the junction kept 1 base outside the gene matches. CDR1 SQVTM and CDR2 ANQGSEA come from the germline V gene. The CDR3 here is CSVTGGYGYTF. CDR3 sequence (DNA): TGCAGCGTAACAGGGGGCTATGGCTACACCTTC.

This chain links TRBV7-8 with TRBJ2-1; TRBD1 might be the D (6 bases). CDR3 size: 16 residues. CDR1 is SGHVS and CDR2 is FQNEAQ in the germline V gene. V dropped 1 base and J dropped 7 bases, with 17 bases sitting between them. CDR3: CASSLVPPQGGNEQFF. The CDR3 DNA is TGTGCCAGCAGCTTAGTACCCCCACAGGGTGGTAATGAGCAGTTCTTC.